One and the same sample provided the 21 T cell receptor beta chains below, sequenced in a study of regulatory T cells in long-lasting Graves disease. CDR3-region Arm-PCR and iRepertoire HTBI primers produced the TCR beta libraries. TCRdb re-called the multiplex PCR reads with MiXCR, one entry per CDR3 protein. The repertoire holds 680,000 or so distinct CDR3 sequences, about 16% seen once, with approximately 20% in the top ten. Time point of the sample: newly diagnosed GD, antithyroid drugs for less than 3 months. PBMCs were the source of the RNA used for TCR sequencing. This same sample was also taken into another study, of T cells in Graves' hyperthyroidism and ophthalmopathy.

The sample was peripheral blood mononuclear cells (PBMCs), taken at new diagnosis, from a patient treated with antithyroid drugs. The receptors come from a woman in her 30s with Graves disease.

In this sample, this clonotype turned up a few times. The chain joins TRBV6-2 or TRBV6-3 to TRBJ2-3; 8 nucleotides align to TRBD1. Germline V gene lookup returns CDR1 MNHEY and CDR2 SVGEGT. Trimming at V came to 6 bases and at J to 1 base, leaving 3 bases not matched to a gene. There are 14 residues in the CDR3. In DNA form, the CDR3 reads TGTGCCAGCAGGGGGACAGGAGGCACAGATACGCAGTATTTT. This translates into CASRGTGGTDTQYF.

This clonotype appeared many times. This CDR3 reads CASSPLGGGTGQPQHF. CDR3 bases: TGTGCCAGCAGTCCTCTTGGGGGGGGCACGGGACAGCCCCAGCATTTT. The J gene is TRBJ1-5, the V gene TRBV28; possibly TRBD1 for D (6 bases). The CDR3 spans 16 residues. V shed 5 bases and J shed 7 bases, with 21 bases lying between them. Germline CDR1 reads MDHEN; CDR2 reads SYDVKM.

The sample holds a few counts of this clonotype. The rearrangement uses TRBV3-1 and TRBJ2-2; possible D gene TRBD1, 6 bases. This CDR3 region has 15 residues. V lost 1 base and J lost 2, with 8 bases in between. Germline V gives CDR1 LGHDT, CDR2 YNNKEL (reference sequence). CDR3 protein: CASSQGQVNTGELFF. The DNA of the CDR3 is TGTGCCAGCAGCCAAGGACAGGTTAACACCGGGGAGCTGTTTTTT.

CDR3: CASKGQKTQETQYF. The CDR3 DNA is TGTGCCAGCAAAGGACAAAAGACCCAAGAGACCCAGTACTTC. This chain uses TRBV6-1 with TRBJ2-5; possible D gene TRBD1, 5 bases. The CDR3 extends over 14 amino acids. V lost 7 bases and J lost 1, with 13 bases in between. The germline CDR1 and CDR2 sequences are MNHNS and SASEGT.

This clonotype was counted at least ten times. The rearrangement uses TRBV28 and TRBJ2-3; 7 bases fit TRBD1. The CDR3 is made up of 16 amino acids. V trimming: 3 bases; J trimming: 4 bases; junction bases outside the gene matches: 10. Germline V gene data show CDR1 as MDHEN and CDR2 as SYDVKM. In nucleotides, the CDR3 is TGTGCCAGCAGTTTGGGATTGACAGGGAGCGCAGATACGCAGTATTTT. It translates to CASSLGLTGSADTQYF.

The sample holds many counts of this clonotype. This chain joins TRBV28 and TRBJ1-5; 10 bases align to TRBD1. The CDR3 loop spans 17 amino acids. Germline V CDR1 and CDR2: MDHEN, SYDVKM. Losses at the gene ends were 1 base for V and 0 bases for J; bases not matched to a gene: 3. In nucleotides, the CDR3 is TGTGCCAGCAGTTTATACAGGACAGGGGGTAGCAATCAGCCCCAGCATTTT. Its protein is CASSLYRTGGSNQPQHF.

This clonotype has a count of ten or more. The chain is built from TRBV28 and TRBJ2-7; the match to TRBD1 covers 8 bases. Germline V gives CDR1 MDHEN, CDR2 SYDVKM. The J segment lost 1 base and the V segment lost 5 bases, leaving 13 bases of the junction unmatched. The CDR3 has 17 residues. The chain's CDR3 is CASSDNVGTGVSYEQYF. CDR3 nucleotides: TGTGCCAGCAGTGACAACGTCGGGACAGGAGTATCCTACGAGCAGTACTTC. Looking up the rest from reference TRBV28 and TRBJ2-7 gives the full variable domain: DVKVTQSSRYLVKRTGEKVFLECVQDMDHENMFWYRQDPGLGLRLIYFSYDVKMKEKGDIPEGYSVSREKKERFSLILESASTNQTSMYLCASSDNVGTGVSYEQYFGPGTRLTVT.

J is TRBJ1-2 and V is TRBV4-1; D might be TRBD1 (6 bases). Germline CDR1 is MGHRA and CDR2 is YSYEKL. The CDR3 covers 15 residues. V was pared by 4 bases and J by 2 bases, with 14 bases between. CDR3 sequence reads: CASSPGTNRNYGYTF. In nucleotides, the CDR3 is TGCGCCAGCAGCCCGGGGACAAACCGAAACTATGGCTACACCTTC.

This clonotype was counted many times. The genes are TRBV28 and TRBJ1-2, with TRBD1 matching over 8 bases. This CDR3 contains 13 residues. Germline CDR1 is MDHEN and CDR2 is SYDVKM. Trimming cost V 11 bases and J 5 bases; bases outside gene matches: 10. CDR3 amino acids: CAGKDRASYGYTF. The CDR3 DNA reads as TGTGCCGGGAAGGACAGGGCGAGTTATGGCTACACCTTC.

V and J are TRBV19 and TRBJ1-5; D unclear. The CDR3 has 13 amino acids. Germline V gene sequence: CDR1 LNHDA, CDR2 SQIVND (reference sequence). Trimming removed 9 bases at V and 3 bases at J, with 12 bases between. Here the CDR3 reads CASGHYDNQPQHF. The CDR3 region has the DNA TGTGCCAGCGGTCATTATGACAATCAGCCCCAGCATTTT.

This clonotype was recorded many times. The chain combines TRBV6-1 with TRBJ2-6; D ambiguous. The CDR3 loop spans 14 amino acids. With 7 bases removed from V and 6 bases from J, the gap between germline ends came to 13 bases. Germline V gene sequence: CDR1 MNHNS, CDR2 SASEGT. CDR3 sequence reads: CASNYQLVANVLTF. CDR3 bases: TGTGCCAGCAACTATCAATTGGTGGCCAACGTCCTGACTTTC.

The chain joins TRBV27 to TRBJ1-5; D may be TRBD1 (5 bases). The V gene lost 1 base and the J gene lost 6 bases, with 13 bases spanning the gap. The CDR3 has 15 amino acids. Germline V gene data show CDR1 as MNHEY and CDR2 as SMNVEV (reference sequence). Written as DNA, the CDR3 is TGTGCCAGCAGTTTATTAGGGGACCGAGGTCAGCCCCAGCATTTT. This gives the protein CASSLLGDRGQPQHF.

This clonotype was found many times. V and J are TRBV7-8 and TRBJ1-5; D not resolved. The CDR3 spans 16 residues. V dropped 5 bases and J dropped 4 bases, with 18 bases sitting between them. Germline lookup yields CDR1 SGHVS and CDR2 FQNEAQ. CDR3 sequence: CASSHTTWTDNQPQHF. In DNA form, the CDR3 reads TGTGCCAGCAGCCACACGACATGGACCGATAATCAGCCCCAGCATTTT.

This rearrangement joins TRBV2 to TRBJ2-7; 7 bases align to TRBD2. This CDR3 contains 13 residues. With 5 bases clipped from V and 2 bases from J, the junction kept 3 bases outside the gene matches. Per the germline V gene, CDR1 is SNHLY and CDR2 is FYNNEI. CDR3 sequence (DNA): TGTGCCAGCAGTAGACTAGCCCCCTACGAGCAGTACTTC. Its protein is CASSRLAPYEQYF.

This clonotype was counted only a few times. This may be a read error: a much more frequent sequence differs by one nucleotide. The chain carries TRBV6-1 and TRBJ1-5; tentatively, D is TRBD1 (6 bases). This CDR3 has 17 amino acids. Germline CDR1 is MNHNS and CDR2 is SASEGT. CDR3 in amino acids: CAGSLFRSGDSNQPQHF. CDR3 in DNA: TGTGCCGGCAGTTTATTTCGTTCAGGGGACTCCAATCAGCCCCAGCATTTT.

This clonotype was detected only a few times. The chain combines TRBV19 with TRBJ2-7; the D is unclear. Germline CDR1 and CDR2: LNHDA and SQIVND (reference sequence). Trimming took 5 bases from V and 2 from J, leaving 16 bases between them. The CDR3 totals 15 residues. Here the CDR3 DNA reads TGTGCCAGTAGTTCCCCAAGGGTCGGAGCCTACGAGCAGTACTTC. Its protein is CASSSPRVGAYEQYF.

The V gene is TRBV7-9, the J gene TRBJ2-4; D is perhaps TRBD1 (5 bases). This CDR3 is 17 amino acids long. In germline, CDR1 is SEHNR, CDR2 FQNEAQ (reference sequence). With 4 bases removed from V and 5 bases from J, the gap between germline ends came to 21 bases. This CDR3 reads CASSSQRPARAENIQYF. CDR3 DNA sequence: TGTGCCAGCAGCTCCCAACGCCCGGCCAGGGCAGAAAACATTCAGTACTTC.

This clonotype was seen repeatedly, ten times or more. The chain uses TRBV5-1 and TRBJ2-3; 11 bases agree with TRBD2. V trimming: 1 base; J trimming: 6 bases; junction bases outside the gene matches: 4. The germline V gene encodes CDR1 SGHRS and CDR2 YFSETQ. This CDR3 comprises 15 residues. CDR3 residues: CASSLTTSGTDTQYF. The CDR3 DNA reads as TGCGCCAGCAGCTTGACGACTAGCGGGACGGATACGCAGTATTTT.

About this clonotype: A much larger clone differs from this one at a single base, so this may be a read error. The rearrangement links TRBV2 to TRBJ1-1; the match to TRBD1 covers 7 bases. CDR1 is SNHLY, CDR2 FYNNEI, per germline. Trimming took 7 bases from V and 2 from J; bases not matched to a gene: 4. This CDR3 comprises 13 residues. In DNA form, the CDR3 reads TGTGCCAGCAAGGACAGGATTAACACTGAAGCTTTCTTT. This translates into CASKDRINTEAFF.

This sequence joins TRBV6-1 and TRBJ1-4; TRBD1 agrees at 7 bases. The ends lost 5 bases at V and 5 bases at J; junction bases unmatched: 11. Germline V gene lookup returns CDR1 MNHNS and CDR2 SASEGT. CDR3 size: 16 residues. The CDR3 protein is CASSPRKGQWNEKLFF. CDR3 DNA: TGTGCCAGCAGTCCACGGAAGGGACAGTGGAATGAAAAACTGTTTTTT.

The V call is TRBV27, the J call TRBJ2-1, with D possibly being TRBD1 or TRBD2 (6 bases each). Trimming stripped 0 bases from V and 6 bases from J, with 12 bases between. From germline, CDR1 is MNHEY and CDR2 SMNVEV (reference sequence). This CDR3 spans 15 amino acids. In DNA form, the CDR3 reads TGTGCCAGCAGTTTATCCCGAGGGGGGATCAATGAGCAGTTCTTC. Amino acids: CASSLSRGGINEQFF.